This T cell receptor beta chain is drawn from a study of cytomegalovirus exposure and HLA in healthy donors. PCR involved 60 Vbeta and 13 Jbeta primers. Here immunoSEQ multiplex PCR was the method, and the copy in TCRdb shows in-frame clones only, minus some. The sample holds about 130,000 clones, 85% to 90% seen once. CDR3 length equals 14 residues. The V gene end was trimmed by 5 bases and the J gene end by 2 bases; junction bases not matched to a gene: 3. The germline V gene has CDR1 SNHLY and CDR2 FYNNEI. The V gene is TRBV2, the J gene TRBJ2-7, with TRBD2 identical over 10 bases. This receptor was identified in a woman aged 25 to 45 in good health and CMV-seropositive. Sequencing used PBMCs. This CDR3 is CASSPGTSAYEQYF. DNA for the CDR3: TGTGCCAGCAGTCCCGGGACTAGCGCCTACGAGCAGTACTTC.